Shown below are 23 T cell receptor beta chains from a single sample sequenced in a study of Ad26.COV2.S vaccination and SARS-CoV-2 variants. The treatment was: over 15 received Ad26.COV2.S at low or high dose, single or two shots; several received placebo; per-sample allocation not given. Specimens were obtained on day 63 following the first vaccine or placebo injection. Clones were sequenced by immunoSEQ multiplex PCR, and TCRdb holds only the in-frame ones, with some missing. The sample holds 290,000 or so clones; around 87% are singletons and the top ten take 3% to 4%. The sample consisted of peripheral blood, taken in a trial of Ad26.COV2.S vaccine versus placebo. The source of these receptors is a person aged 18-60 years who received the Ad26.COV2.S COVID-19 vaccine or a placebo.

This chain uses TRBV3-1 (or the pseudogene TRBV3-2) with TRBJ2-2; D uncertain. This CDR3 comprises 14 residues. Per the germline V gene, CDR1 is LGHDT and CDR2 is YNNKEL (reference sequence). V lost 1 base to trimming and J lost 5 bases, with 8 bases between them. The CDR3 nucleotides are TGTGCCAGCAGCCAAGGTTTTTGGACCGGGGAGCTGTTTTTT. Translating gives CASSQGFWTGELFF.

V and J are TRBV7-2 and TRBJ1-2, with D possibly TRBD1 on 5 matching bases. V gave up 2 bases and J gave up 4 bases, with 11 bases separating them. The CDR3 contains 14 residues. Germline V lookup: CDR1 SGHTA, CDR2 FQGNSA. CDR3 loop: CASSLFGTGYGYTF. The CDR3, as DNA: TGTGCCAGCAGCTTATTTGGGACCGGCTATGGCTACACCTTC.

CDR3 residues: CASSWTVNTEAFF. The CDR3 DNA reads as TGTGCCAGCAGTTGGACAGTAAACACTGAAGCTTTCTTT. The chain uses TRBV12-3 or TRBV12-4 and TRBJ1-1; D possibly corresponds to TRBD1 (6 bases). This CDR3 spans 13 amino acids. V lost 4 bases and J 2 bases, leaving 8 bases between the germline ends.

The rearrangement uses TRBV3-1 (or the pseudogene TRBV3-2) and TRBJ2-7; D gene ambiguous. Trimming removed 4 bases at V and 2 bases at J, with 9 bases between. The CDR3 is made up of 13 amino acids. CDR1 is LGHDT, CDR2 YNNKEL, per germline (reference sequence). For the CDR3, the DNA is TGTGCCAGCAGCCTAGGCAGAGCCTACGAGCAGTACTTC. Protein: CASSLGRAYEQYF.

The chain combines TRBV19 with TRBJ1-5; D not resolved. The length of the CDR3 is 15 residues. CDR1 is LNHDA and CDR2 is SQIVND in the germline V gene (reference sequence). Between the trimmed V and J ends, which lost 11 bases and 5 bases, there was a span of 22 bases. CDR3 nucleotide sequence: TGTGCCCTAGTAATTTGGGCTACCCGTGATCAGCCCCAGCATTTT. As protein: CALVIWATRDQPQHF.

V and J are TRBV5-8 and TRBJ1-5; D gene unclear. Deletions cut 0 bases from V and 7 bases from J, with 8 bases between. Germline assignment: CDR1 SGHTS and CDR2 YDEGEE. The CDR3 length is 13 residues. As DNA, the CDR3 is TGTGCCAGCAGCTTGGATCTGGGACAGCCCCAGCATTTT. Its translation is CASSLDLGQPQHF.

The rearrangement uses TRBV3-1 (or the pseudogene TRBV3-2) and TRBJ2-7; 10 bases are shared with TRBD2. The CDR3 runs to 18 residues. Germline CDR1 is LGHDT and CDR2 is YNNKEL (reference sequence). With V trimmed by 0 bases and J by 4 bases, 12 bases remained unmatched. Here the CDR3 reads CASSQDKKGTSDSYEQYF. CDR3 DNA: TGTGCCAGCAGCCAAGATAAAAAAGGGACTAGCGATTCGTACGAGCAGTACTTC.

The J gene is TRBJ2-7, the V gene TRBV20-1; D is possibly TRBD1 or TRBD2 (6 bases each). The CDR3 extends over 14 amino acids. The V gene lost 3 bases and the J gene lost 2 bases, with 14 bases spanning the gap. Germline CDR1 reads DFQATT; CDR2 reads SNEGSKA (reference sequence). CDR3 in amino acids: CSASGGRRAYEQYF. The CDR3 coding sequence is TGCAGTGCTAGTGGGGGGCGCCGAGCCTACGAGCAGTACTTC.

The J gene is TRBJ2-3, the V gene TRBV9, with TRBD2 matching over 9 bases. The V gene end was trimmed by 4 bases and the J gene end by 1 base; junction bases not matched to a gene: 4. The germline CDR1 and CDR2 sequences are SGDLS and YYNGEE. This CDR3 has 15 amino acids. The CDR3 loop is CASSPWTSGTDTQYF. The CDR3 coding sequence is TGTGCCAGCAGCCCTTGGACTAGCGGCACAGATACGCAGTATTTT.

Only one count was recorded for this clone. The chain combines TRBV30 with TRBJ1-4; tentative D call: TRBD1 (6 bases). Germline loops: CDR1 GTSNPN, CDR2 SVGIG (reference sequence). The CDR3 has 11 amino acids. Trimming shortened V by 2 bases and J by 9 bases, and 7 bases separated the two germline ends. The CDR3 here is CAWSWDKKLFF. DNA of the CDR3: TGTGCCTGGAGTTGGGACAAAAAACTGTTTTTT.

The chain carries TRBV5-1 and TRBJ2-7; D unresolved. Trimming left V 3 bases short and J 10 bases short, with 20 bases between. The CDR3 consists of 14 residues. Germline CDR1 is SGHRS and CDR2 is YFSETQ. CDR3 region: CASSSDGPLPGQYF. The CDR3 DNA follows: TGCGCCAGCAGCTCGGACGGACCGCTCCCTGGCCAGTACTTC. The variable domain in full, with the rest retrieved from reference TRBV5-1 and TRBJ2-7, is KAGVTQTPRYLIKTRGQQVTLSCSPISGHRSVSWYQQTPGQGLQFLFEYFSETQRNKGNFPGRFSGRQFSNSRSEMNVSTLELGDSALYLCASSSDGPLPGQYFGPGTRLTVT.

V is TRBV20-1 and J is TRBJ2-1, with a weak D call TRBD2 (5 bases). V dropped 4 bases and J dropped 0 bases, with 10 bases sitting between them. CDR1 DFQATT and CDR2 SNEGSKA come from the germline V gene (reference sequence). The CDR3 contains 14 residues. The CDR3 nucleotides are TGCAGTGCTATTGATGCGGGCTCCTACAATGAGCAGTTCTTC. Protein sequence: CSAIDAGSYNEQFF.

The gene calls are TRBV6-6 and TRBJ1-2; 7 bases line up with TRBD1. Germline-derived CDR1 and CDR2 are MNHNY and SVGAGI (reference sequence). The CDR3 contains 15 residues. Trimming removed 0 bases from V and 1 base from J; junction bases left unmatched: 2. This CDR3 reads CASSYSRDSNYGYTF. The CDR3 DNA sequence: TGTGCCAGCAGTTACTCCCGGGACAGTAACTATGGCTACACCTTC.

The chain joins TRBV7-9 to TRBJ2-3; 8 bases are a match to TRBD2. The CDR3 runs to 16 residues. Germline V gene data show CDR1 as SEHNR and CDR2 as FQNEAQ (reference sequence). J lost 6 bases, V lost 4 bases, and 12 bases had no gene match. For the CDR3, the DNA is TGTGCCAGCAGCTGGCGGGCAGCGGGGGCCGGGGATACGCAGTATTTT. Its protein product is CASSWRAAGAGDTQYF.

The genes are TRBV27 and TRBJ2-3; 12 bases map to TRBD2. Germline assignment: CDR1 MNHEY and CDR2 SMNVEV (reference sequence). The length of the CDR3 is 16 residues. The V and J ends lost 3 bases and 3 bases, in that order; junction bases with no gene match: 4. CDR3 region: CASSFLAGGPTDTQYF. The CDR3 DNA sequence: TGTGCCAGCAGTTTCCTAGCGGGAGGGCCTACAGATACGCAGTATTTT.

The genes are TRBV7-9 and TRBJ1-2, with 10 positions matching TRBD1. This CDR3 has 14 residues. Germline V gene sequence: CDR1 SEHNR, CDR2 FQNEAQ (reference sequence). Trimming at V came to 3 bases and at J to 6 bases, leaving 4 bases not matched to a gene. The CDR3 loop is CASSFGGTGDGYTF. The CDR3 DNA sequence: TGTGCCAGCAGCTTCGGCGGGACAGGGGATGGCTACACCTTC.

The V call is TRBV5-4, the J call TRBJ1-1; D is perhaps TRBD1 (5 bases). Germline CDR1 reads SGHNT; CDR2 reads YYREEE (reference sequence). The CDR3 consists of 16 residues. V was shortened by 2 bases and J by 4 bases, with 18 bases between the two germline ends. The chain's CDR3 is CASSFPGKGLGTEAFF. In nucleotides, the CDR3 is TGTGCCAGCAGCTTCCCAGGCAAGGGGCTGGGCACTGAAGCTTTCTTT.

J is TRBJ1-5 and V is TRBV18; TRBD1 might be the D (5 bases). This CDR3 spans 15 amino acids. From germline, CDR1 is KGHSH and CDR2 LQKENI. V was pared by 1 base and J by 6 bases, with 13 bases between. The CDR3 loop reads CASSPQGFPAQPQHF. CDR3 sequence (DNA): TGTGCCAGCTCACCACAGGGGTTCCCTGCTCAGCCCCAGCATTTT.

The chain employs TRBV7-2 and TRBJ2-3; 7 nucleotides match TRBD2. CDR1 and CDR2 (germline): SGHTA, FQGNSA. The CDR3 length is 16 residues. V was clipped by 6 bases and J by 6 bases; unmatched bases: 15. CDR3 DNA sequence: TGTGCCAGCAGTCCCCTCGGTGGGGGGGGGATCGATACGCAGTATTTT. Its translation: CASSPLGGGGIDTQYF. The variable domain in full, completed from reference TRBV7-2 and TRBJ2-3, reads GAGVSQSPSNKVTEKGKDVELRCDPISGHTALYWYRQSLGQGLEFLIYFQGNSAPDKSGLPSDRFSAERTGGSVSTLTIQRTQQEDSAVYLCASSPLGGGGIDTQYFGPGTRLTVL.

The genes are TRBV10-3 and TRBJ1-2, with D tentatively TRBD1 (5 bases). With 6 bases removed from V and 4 bases from J, the gap between germline ends came to 15 bases. The CDR3 runs 14 residues. In germline, CDR1 is ENHRY, CDR2 SYGVKD. CDR3 DNA sequence: TGTGCCATCAGGCCTGGGGCTGTGGGCTATGGCTACACCTTC. As protein: CAIRPGAVGYGYTF.

The V and J genes are TRBV2 and TRBJ1-6, with 7 bases matching TRBD1. V shed 6 bases, J shed 0 bases, and the junction held 8 bases outside the gene matches. Germline V gene sequence: CDR1 SNHLY, CDR2 FYNNEI. The CDR3 sequence is 17 residues long. CDR3 region: CASSVQGGSSYNSPLHF. The CDR3 region has the DNA TGTGCCAGCAGCGTTCAGGGGGGAAGCTCCTATAATTCACCCCTCCACTTT.

The genes are TRBV18 and TRBJ2-1; D is unresolved. Germline V lookup: CDR1 KGHSH, CDR2 LQKENI. V lost 3 bases, J lost 5 bases, and 17 bases lay in between. CDR3 size: 16 residues. The CDR3 sequence: CASSPVAGLGHNEQFF. The CDR3 DNA sequence: TGTGCCAGCTCACCGGTCGCTGGGCTAGGCCACAATGAGCAGTTCTTC.

J is TRBJ2-3 and V is TRBV30; the match to TRBD2 covers 8 bases. This CDR3 has 13 residues. Germline CDR1 reads GTSNPN; CDR2 reads SVGIG (reference sequence). V gave up 5 bases and J gave up 10 bases; unmatched junction bases: 11. CDR3 sequence (DNA): TGTGCCTGGGCCCCTAGGCGGGAGGTGGCGCAGTATTTT. It encodes CAWAPRREVAQYF. Using reference TRBV30 and TRBJ2-3 for the parts outside the CDR3, the full variable domain is SQTIHQWPATLVQPVGSPLSLECTVEGTSNPNLYWYRQAAGRGLQLLFYSVGIGQISSEVPQNLSASRPQDRQFILSSKKLLLSDSGFYLCAWAPRREVAQYFGPGTRLTVL.